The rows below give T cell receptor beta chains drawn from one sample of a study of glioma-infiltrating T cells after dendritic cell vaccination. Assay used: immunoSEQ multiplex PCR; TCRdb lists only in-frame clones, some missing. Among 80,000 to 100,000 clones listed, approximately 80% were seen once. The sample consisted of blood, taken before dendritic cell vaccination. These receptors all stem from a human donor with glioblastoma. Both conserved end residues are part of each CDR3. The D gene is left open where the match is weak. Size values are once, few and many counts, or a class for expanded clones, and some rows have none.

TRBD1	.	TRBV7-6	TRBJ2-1	CASSLDRSSYNEQFF	TGTGCCAGCAGCTTGGACAGGAGCTCCTACAATGAGCAGTTCTTC
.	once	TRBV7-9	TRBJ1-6	CASSSDSATRSSPLHF	TGTGCCAGCAGCTCCGACAGCGCCACACGGAGTTCACCCCTCCACTTT
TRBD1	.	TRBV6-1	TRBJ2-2	CASSRDRGWAGELFF	TGTGCCAGCAGCCGGGACAGGGGATGGGCCGGGGAGCTGTTTTTT
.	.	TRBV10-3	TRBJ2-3	CAISESMNGGSDTQYF	TGTGCCATCAGTGAGTCGATGAACGGGGGTTCAGATACGCAGTATTTT
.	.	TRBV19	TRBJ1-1	CASSILGGGVTEAFF	TGTGCCAGTAGTATTTTGGGGGGAGGAGTGACTGAAGCTTTCTTT
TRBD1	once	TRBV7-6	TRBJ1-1	CASSLTTGLVSEAFF	TGTGCCAGCAGCTTGACGACAGGGCTAGTCTCTGAAGCTTTCTTT
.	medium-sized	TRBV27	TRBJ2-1	CASRHSRGKGPPDNEQFF	TGTGCCAGCAGGCATAGCCGCGGGAAGGGCCCCCCTGACAATGAGCAGTTCTTC
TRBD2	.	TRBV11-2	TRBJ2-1	CASSLQAGANEQFF	TGTGCCAGCAGCTTACAGGCGGGAGCCAATGAGCAGTTCTTC
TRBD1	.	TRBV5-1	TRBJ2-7	CASSLDFRTGGAEQYF	TGCGCCAGCAGCTTGGATTTTCGGACAGGGGGCGCGGAGCAGTACTTC
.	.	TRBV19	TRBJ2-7	CASSVTGSHEQYF	TGTGCCAGTAGTGTCACAGGGTCCCACGAGCAGTACTTC
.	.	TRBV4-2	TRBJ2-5	CASSQDSGEGETQYF	TGTGCCAGCAGCCAAGATTCGGGTGAGGGAGAGACCCAGTACTTC
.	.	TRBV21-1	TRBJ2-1	CASSKRSTAGGPYAQEQFF	TGTGCCAGCAGCAAAAGGAGTACAGCGGGAGGGCCCTATGCCCAGGAGCAGTTCTTC
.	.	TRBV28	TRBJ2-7	CASSGGDSYEQYF	TGTGCCAGCAGCGGCGGGGACTCCTACGAGCAGTACTTC
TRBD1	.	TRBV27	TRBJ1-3	CASSPTPDRGRGNTIYF	TGTGCCAGCAGTCCTACTCCGGACAGGGGGCGAGGAAACACCATATATTTT
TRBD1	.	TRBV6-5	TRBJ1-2	CASSYDRGAYGYTF	TGTGCCAGCAGTTACGACAGGGGGGCCTATGGCTACACCTTC
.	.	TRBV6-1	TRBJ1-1	CASILQRNTEAFF	TGTGCCAGCATATTACAGAGGAACACTGAAGCTTTCTTT
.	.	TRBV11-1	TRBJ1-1	CASSTNDLNTEAFF	TGTGCCAGCAGCACCAATGACTTGAACACTGAAGCTTTCTTT
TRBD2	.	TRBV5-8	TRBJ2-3	CASSLALTSGITDTQYF	TGTGCCAGCAGCTTGGCCCTGACTAGCGGAATCACAGATACGCAGTATTTT
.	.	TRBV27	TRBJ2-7	CASSPTGTYEQYF	TGTGCCAGCAGTCCAACAGGGACCTACGAGCAGTACTTC
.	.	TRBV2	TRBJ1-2	CASSIQGTLSRGYTF	TGTGCCAGCAGTATCCAGGGCACACTATCGAGGGGCTACACCTTC
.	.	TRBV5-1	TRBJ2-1	CASSRGQNEQFF	TGCGCCAGCAGCCGAGGACAAAATGAGCAGTTCTTC
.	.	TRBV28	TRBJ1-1	CASDRTDVNTEAFF	TGTGCCAGCGATAGGACAGATGTGAACACTGAAGCTTTCTTT
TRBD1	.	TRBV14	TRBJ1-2	CASSQDWTGVTGYTF	TGTGCCAGCAGCCAAGATTGGACAGGGGTAACTGGCTACACCTTC
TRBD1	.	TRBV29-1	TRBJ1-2	CSVEDFGGTEDYGYTF	TGCAGCGTTGAAGACTTTGGGGGGACAGAAGACTATGGCTACACCTTC
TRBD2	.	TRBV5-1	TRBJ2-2	CASSLKLAATANTGELFF	TGCGCCAGCAGCTTGAAACTAGCGGCTACAGCGAACACCGGGGAGCTGTTTTTT
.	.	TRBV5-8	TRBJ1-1	CASSFLRQNTEAFF	TGTGCCAGCAGCTTCTTGAGGCAGAACACTGAAGCTTTCTTT
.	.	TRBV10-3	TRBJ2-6	CAISDSSASGANVLTF	TGTGCCATCAGTGATAGCTCGGCTTCTGGGGCCAACGTCCTGACTTTC
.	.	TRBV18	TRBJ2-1	CASSPNSGVEQFF	TGTGCCAGCTCACCGAACAGCGGAGTTGAGCAGTTCTTC
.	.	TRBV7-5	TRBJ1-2	CASSMGQGFGYTF	TGTGCCAGCAGCATGGGACAGGGCTTCGGCTACACCTTC
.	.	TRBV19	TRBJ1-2	CASSIGIGTNYGYTF	TGTGCCAGTAGTATAGGTATCGGGACTAACTATGGCTACACCTTC
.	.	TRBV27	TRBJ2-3	CASSSPSSQSGFTQYF	TGTGCCAGCAGCTCGCCGAGCAGCCAGTCCGGGTTTACGCAGTATTTT
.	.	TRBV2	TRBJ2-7	CASRAREPLYEQYF	TGTGCCAGCAGGGCCCGGGAACCACTCTACGAGCAGTACTTC
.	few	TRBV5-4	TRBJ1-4	CASSPGATNEKLFF	TGTGCCAGCAGTCCGGGTGCAACTAATGAAAAACTGTTTTTT
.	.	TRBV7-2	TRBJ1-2	CASSLVRGGYTF	TGTGCCAGCAGCTTAGTCCGGGGGGGCTACACCTTC
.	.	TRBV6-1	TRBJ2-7	CASGAGLTYEQYF	TGTGCCAGCGGGGCTGGTCTCACCTACGAGCAGTACTTC
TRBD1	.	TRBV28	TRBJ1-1	CASSGQGRAFF	TGTGCCAGCAGCGGACAGGGCCGAGCTTTCTTT
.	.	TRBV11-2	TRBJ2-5	CASSLGAVGETQYF	TGTGCCAGCAGCTTAGGCGCGGTGGGAGAGACCCAGTACTTC
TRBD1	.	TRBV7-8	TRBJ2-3	CASTLGGSRGLGDTQYF	TGTGCCAGCACCCTGGGGGGATCCAGGGGGCTGGGAGATACGCAGTATTTT
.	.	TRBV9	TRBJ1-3	CASSVGQTAGNTIYF	TGTGCCAGCAGCGTTGGACAGACAGCTGGAAACACCATATATTTT
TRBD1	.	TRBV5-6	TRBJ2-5	CASSSQGATLETQYF	TGTGCCAGCAGCTCGCAGGGGGCAACATTGGAGACCCAGTACTTC
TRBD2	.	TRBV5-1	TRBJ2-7	CASRAIAGGGAEQYF	TGCGCCAGCAGGGCTATAGCGGGAGGAGGCGCCGAGCAGTACTTC
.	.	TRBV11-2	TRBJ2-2	CASSLGGAGELFF	TGTGCCAGCAGCTTAGGAGGAGCCGGGGAGCTGTTTTTT
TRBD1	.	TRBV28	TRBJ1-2	CASSFRPGGYYGYTF	TGTGCCAGCAGTTTTCGGCCAGGGGGCTACTATGGCTACACCTTC
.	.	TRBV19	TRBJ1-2	CASSATGITNYGYTF	TGTGCCAGTAGTGCTACAGGGATAACTAACTATGGCTACACCTTC
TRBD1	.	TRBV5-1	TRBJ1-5	CASSPGQGNQPQHF	TGCGCCAGCAGCCCCGGACAGGGCAATCAGCCCCAGCATTTT
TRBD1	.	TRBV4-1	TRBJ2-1	CASSQDRGPLVYNEQFF	TGCGCCAGCAGCCAAGATAGGGGGCCCTTAGTCTACAATGAGCAGTTCTTC
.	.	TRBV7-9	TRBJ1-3	CASSFRSGNTIYF	TGTGCCAGCAGCTTTCGCTCTGGAAACACCATATATTTT
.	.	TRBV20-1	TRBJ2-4	CSARYQNIQYF	TGCAGTGCTAGATATCAGAACATTCAGTACTTC
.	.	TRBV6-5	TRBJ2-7	CASSYGRGLGTYEQYF	TGTGCCAGCAGTTACGGACGAGGGTTGGGAACCTACGAGCAGTACTTC
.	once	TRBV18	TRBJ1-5	CASSPRQITSNQPQHF	TGTGCCAGCTCACCACGACAGATTACTAGCAATCAGCCCCAGCATTTT
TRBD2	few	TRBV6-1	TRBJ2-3	CASSAMTSGRAADTQYF	TGTGCCAGCAGTGCCATGACTAGCGGGAGGGCTGCAGATACGCAGTATTTT
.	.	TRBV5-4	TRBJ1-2	CATTPGGSGSYGYTF	TGTGCCACCACACCGGGTGGTTCGGGGTCGTATGGCTACACCTTC